This T cell receptor (beta chain) was retrieved from a study of T cells after yellow fever vaccination. Study details: The fractions with low cell numbers were processed using SMART-Seq v4 Ultra Low Input. Study-wide results and limits: Bulk-population clonotypes that are abundant could appear as contaminants in FACS-sorted repertoires. Reappearance after the booster was seen for most primary-vaccination clones, at 95% to 97% CD4 and 75% to 90% CD8.

The CDR3 sequence is 16 residues long. For this clonotype: Its antigen remains unknown.

Template switching by 5'RACE produced TCR cDNA, adding a universal primer site and UMIs. Each CDR3 protein is one row after TCRdb ran MiXCR on the 5' RACE reads. The repertoire has around 400,000 distinct CDR3 sequences, approximately 10% of them found once; the top ten carry less than 20%. The TCR sequence derives from a man aged 18 to 30 who received the YFV17D yellow fever vaccine. The sample in question was PBMCs, obtained on the day of the first yellow fever vaccination. The chain carries TRBV21-1 and TRBJ1-5. TRBV21-1 is assigned pseudogene status. CDR3 sequence reads: CASSKTTALVNQPQHF. In DNA form, the CDR3 reads TGTGCCAGCAGCAAAACGACAGCCTTGGTTAATCAGCCCCAGCATTTT.